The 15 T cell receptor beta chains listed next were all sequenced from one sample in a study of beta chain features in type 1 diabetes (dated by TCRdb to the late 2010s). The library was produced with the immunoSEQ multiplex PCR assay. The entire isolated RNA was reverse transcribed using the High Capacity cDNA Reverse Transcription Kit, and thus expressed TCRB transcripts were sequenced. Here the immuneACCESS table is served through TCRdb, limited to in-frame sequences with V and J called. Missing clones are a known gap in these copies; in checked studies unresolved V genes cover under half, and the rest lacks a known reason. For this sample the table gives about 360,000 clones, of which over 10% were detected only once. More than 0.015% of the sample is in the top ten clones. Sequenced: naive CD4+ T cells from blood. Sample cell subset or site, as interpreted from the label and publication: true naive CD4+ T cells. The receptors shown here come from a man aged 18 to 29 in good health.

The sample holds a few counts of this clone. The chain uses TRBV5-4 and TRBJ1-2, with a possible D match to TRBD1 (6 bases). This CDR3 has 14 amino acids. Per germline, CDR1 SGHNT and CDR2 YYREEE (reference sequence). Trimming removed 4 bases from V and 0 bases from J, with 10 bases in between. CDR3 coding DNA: TGTGCCAGCAGCCCGGACAGCACTAACTATGGCTACACCTTC. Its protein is CASSPDSTNYGYTF. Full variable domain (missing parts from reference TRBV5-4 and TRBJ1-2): ETGVTQSPTHLIKTRGQQVTLRCSSQSGHNTVSWYQQALGQGPQFIFQYYREEENGRGNFPPRFSGLQFPNYSSELNVNALELDDSALYLCASSPDSTNYGYTFGSGTRLTVV.

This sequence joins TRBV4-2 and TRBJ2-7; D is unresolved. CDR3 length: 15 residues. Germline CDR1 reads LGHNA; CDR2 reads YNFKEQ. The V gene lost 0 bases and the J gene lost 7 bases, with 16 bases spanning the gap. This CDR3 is CASSQESRFLNEQYF. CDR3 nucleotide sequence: TGTGCCAGCAGCCAAGAATCCAGGTTTCTTAATGAGCAGTACTTC.

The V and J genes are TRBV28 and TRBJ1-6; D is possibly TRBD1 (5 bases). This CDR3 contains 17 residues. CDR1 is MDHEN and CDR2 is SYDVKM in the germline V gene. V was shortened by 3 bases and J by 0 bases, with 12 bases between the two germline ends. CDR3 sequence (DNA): TGTGCCAGCAGTTTTACAGGAGCCAGCTCCTATAATTCACCCCTCCACTTT. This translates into CASSFTGASSYNSPLHF. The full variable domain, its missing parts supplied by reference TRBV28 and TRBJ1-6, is DVKVTQSSRYLVKRTGEKVFLECVQDMDHENMFWYRQDPGLGLRLIYFSYDVKMKEKGDIPEGYSVSREKKERFSLILESASTNQTSMYLCASSFTGASSYNSPLHFGNGTRLTVT.

CDR3 amino acids: CASSLGNSGYTF. DNA of the CDR3: TGTGCCAGCAGCTTAGGAAATAGTGGCTACACCTTC. This chain uses TRBV11-2 with TRBJ1-2, with D unclear. This CDR3 contains 12 residues. The germline V gene has CDR1 SGHAT and CDR2 FQNNGV. The germline V and J ends were trimmed by 1 base and 7 bases, with 7 bases remaining between them. Looking up the rest from reference TRBV11-2 and TRBJ1-2 gives the full variable domain: EAGVAQSPRYKIIEKRQSVAFWCNPISGHATLYWYQQILGQGPKLLIQFQNNGVVDDSQLPKDRFSAERLKGVDSTLKIQPAKLEDSAVYLCASSLGNSGYTFGSGTRLTVV.

The CDR3 loop reads CASSLKGASGANVLTF. The CDR3 nucleotides read TGTGCCAGCAGCTTAAAAGGAGCCTCTGGGGCCAACGTCCTGACTTTC. This chain links TRBV7-3 with TRBJ2-6, with D uncertain. V was shortened by 1 base and J by 0 bases, with 7 bases between the two germline ends. Per germline, CDR1 SGHTA and CDR2 FQGTGA. The CDR3 contains 16 residues.

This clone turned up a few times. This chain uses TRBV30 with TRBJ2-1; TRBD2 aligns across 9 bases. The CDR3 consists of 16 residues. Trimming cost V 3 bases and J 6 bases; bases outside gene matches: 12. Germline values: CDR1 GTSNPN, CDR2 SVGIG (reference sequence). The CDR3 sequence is CAWSATLAGSANEQFF. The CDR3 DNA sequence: TGTGCCTGGAGCGCGACCCTAGCGGGATCTGCCAATGAGCAGTTCTTC.

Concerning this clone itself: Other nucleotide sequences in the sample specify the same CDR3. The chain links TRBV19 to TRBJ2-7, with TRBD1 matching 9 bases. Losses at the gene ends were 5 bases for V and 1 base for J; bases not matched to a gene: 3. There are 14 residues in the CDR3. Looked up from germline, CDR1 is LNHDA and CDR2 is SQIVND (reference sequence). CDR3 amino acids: CASSRQGGSYEQYF. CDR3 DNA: TGTGCCAGTAGTCGACAGGGGGGATCCTACGAGCAGTACTTC.

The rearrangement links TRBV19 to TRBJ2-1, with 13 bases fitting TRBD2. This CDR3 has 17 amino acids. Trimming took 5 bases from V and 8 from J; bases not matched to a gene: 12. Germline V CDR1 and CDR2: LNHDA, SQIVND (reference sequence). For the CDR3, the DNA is TGTGCCAGTAGTGCCGAGACTAGCGGGAGGCCTTTCTATGAGCAGTTCTTC. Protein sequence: CASSAETSGRPFYEQFF.

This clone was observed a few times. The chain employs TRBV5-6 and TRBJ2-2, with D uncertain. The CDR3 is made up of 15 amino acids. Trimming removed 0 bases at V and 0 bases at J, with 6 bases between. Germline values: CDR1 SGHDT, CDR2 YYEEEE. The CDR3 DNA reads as TGTGCCAGCAGCTTGGTTAGCCCGAACACCGGGGAGCTGTTTTTT. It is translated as CASSLVSPNTGELFF.

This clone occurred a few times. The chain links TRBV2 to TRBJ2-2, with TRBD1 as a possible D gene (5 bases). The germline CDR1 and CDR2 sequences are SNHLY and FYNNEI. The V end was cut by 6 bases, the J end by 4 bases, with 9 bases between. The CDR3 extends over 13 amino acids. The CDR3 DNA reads TGTGCCAGCAGAACAGGCGCCACCGGGGAGCTGTTTTTT. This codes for CASRTGATGELFF.

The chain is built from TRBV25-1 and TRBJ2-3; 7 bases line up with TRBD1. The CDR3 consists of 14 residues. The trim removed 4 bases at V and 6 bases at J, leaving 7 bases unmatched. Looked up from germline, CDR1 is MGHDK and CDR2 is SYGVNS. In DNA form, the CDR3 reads TGTGCCAGCAGTGCCCACAGGGGTGGGGATACGCAGTATTTT. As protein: CASSAHRGGDTQYF.

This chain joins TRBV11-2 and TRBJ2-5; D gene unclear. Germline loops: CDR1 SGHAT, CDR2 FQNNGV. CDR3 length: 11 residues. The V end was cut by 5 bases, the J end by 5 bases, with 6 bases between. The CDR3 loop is CASSLPETQYF. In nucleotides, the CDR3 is TGTGCCAGCAGCCTCCCGGAGACCCAGTACTTC.

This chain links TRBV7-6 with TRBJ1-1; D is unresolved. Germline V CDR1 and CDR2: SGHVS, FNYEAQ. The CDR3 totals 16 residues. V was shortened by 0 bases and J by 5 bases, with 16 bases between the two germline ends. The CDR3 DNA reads TGTGCCAGCAGCTTAGCGTTGGGTCCCACGGGGACTGAAGCTTTCTTT. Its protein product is CASSLALGPTGTEAFF.

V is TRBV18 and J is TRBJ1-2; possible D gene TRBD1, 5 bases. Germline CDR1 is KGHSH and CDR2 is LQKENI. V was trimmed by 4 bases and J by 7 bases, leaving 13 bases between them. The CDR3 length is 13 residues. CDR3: CASSLDKEFGYTF. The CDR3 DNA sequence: TGTGCCAGCTCACTGGACAAGGAATTTGGCTACACCTTC.

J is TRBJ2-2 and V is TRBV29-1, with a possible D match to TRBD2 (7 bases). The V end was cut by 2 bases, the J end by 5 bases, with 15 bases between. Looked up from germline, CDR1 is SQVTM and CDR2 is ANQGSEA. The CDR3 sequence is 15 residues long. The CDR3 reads CSVEQWGGVTGELFF. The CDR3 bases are TGCAGCGTTGAACAGTGGGGGGGCGTAACCGGGGAGCTGTTTTTT.